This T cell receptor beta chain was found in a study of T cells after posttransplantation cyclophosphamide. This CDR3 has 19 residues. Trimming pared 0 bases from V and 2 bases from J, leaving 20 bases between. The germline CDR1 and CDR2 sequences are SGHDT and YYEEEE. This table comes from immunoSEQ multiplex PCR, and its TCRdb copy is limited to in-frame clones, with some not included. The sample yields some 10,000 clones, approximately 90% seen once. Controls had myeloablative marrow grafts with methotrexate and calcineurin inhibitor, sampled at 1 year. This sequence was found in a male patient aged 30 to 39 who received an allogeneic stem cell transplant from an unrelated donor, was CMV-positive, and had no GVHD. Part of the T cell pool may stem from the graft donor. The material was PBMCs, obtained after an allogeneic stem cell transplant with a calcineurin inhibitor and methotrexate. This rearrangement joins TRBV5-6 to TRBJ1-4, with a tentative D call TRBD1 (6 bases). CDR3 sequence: CASSLGPQGGSKTNEKLFF. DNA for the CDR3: TGTGCCAGCAGCTTGGGGCCACAGGGCGGTTCCAAGACTAATGAAAAACTGTTTTTT.